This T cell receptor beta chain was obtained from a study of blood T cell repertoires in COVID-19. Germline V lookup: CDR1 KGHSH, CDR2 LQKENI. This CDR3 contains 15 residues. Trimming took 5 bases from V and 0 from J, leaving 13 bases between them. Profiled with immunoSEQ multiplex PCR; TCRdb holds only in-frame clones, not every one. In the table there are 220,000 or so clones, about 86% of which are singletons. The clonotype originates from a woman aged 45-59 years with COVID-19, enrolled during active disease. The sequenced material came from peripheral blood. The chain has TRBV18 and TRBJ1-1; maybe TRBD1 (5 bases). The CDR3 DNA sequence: TGTGCCAGCTCAAATACCGGGACTATGAACACTGAAGCTTTCTTT. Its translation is CASSNTGTMNTEAFF.